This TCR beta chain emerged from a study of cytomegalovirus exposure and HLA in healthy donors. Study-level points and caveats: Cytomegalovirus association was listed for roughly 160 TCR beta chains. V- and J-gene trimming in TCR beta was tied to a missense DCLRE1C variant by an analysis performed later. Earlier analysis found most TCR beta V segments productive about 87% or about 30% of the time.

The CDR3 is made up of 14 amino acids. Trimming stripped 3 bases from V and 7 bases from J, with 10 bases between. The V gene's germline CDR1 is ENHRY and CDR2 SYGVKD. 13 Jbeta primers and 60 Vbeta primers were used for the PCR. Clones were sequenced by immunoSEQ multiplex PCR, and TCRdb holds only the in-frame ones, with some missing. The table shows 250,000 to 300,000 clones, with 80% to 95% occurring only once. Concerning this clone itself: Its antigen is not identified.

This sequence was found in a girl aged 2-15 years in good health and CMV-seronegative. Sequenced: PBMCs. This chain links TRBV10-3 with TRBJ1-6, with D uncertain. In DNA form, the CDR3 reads TGTGCCATCAGTGAACAACCGTCGAATTCACCCCTCCACTTT. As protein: CAISEQPSNSPLHF.